One and the same sample provided the 3 T cell receptor beta chains below, sequenced in a study of T cells in Graves' hyperthyroidism and ophthalmopathy. The TCR beta CDR3 regions underwent amplification using RNA transcripts as the source. In the first-round RT-PCR of the TCR CDR3, the HTBI primer set was used. TCRdb independently ran MiXCR on the multiplex PCR reads; one entry per CDR3 protein. The sample holds roughly 720,000 distinct CDR3 sequences, roughly a sixth seen once. Sequencing was done on a sample of blood. The origin of the receptors is a man aged 45 to 65 with Graves' hyperthyroidism.

This clonotype was detected ten times or more. The rearrangement joins TRBV20-1 to TRBJ2-5, with D possibly being TRBD1 or TRBD2 (5 bases each). Looked up from germline, CDR1 is DFQATT and CDR2 is SNEGSKA (reference sequence). The CDR3 runs to 13 residues. Trimming cost V 0 bases and J 2 bases, with 7 bases left between them. This CDR3 is CSARERGQETQYF. CDR3 coding DNA: TGCAGTGCTAGAGAGAGGGGACAAGAGACCCAGTACTTC.

The chain recombines TRBV28 with TRBJ2-7, with 9 bases lining up with TRBD1. Looked up from germline, CDR1 is MDHEN and CDR2 is SYDVKM. With V trimmed by 6 bases and J by 2 bases, 8 bases remained unmatched. The CDR3 runs 15 residues. The CDR3 DNA reads TGTGCCAGCAGGGTGGGGACAGGGCTTACCTACGAGCAGTACTTC. It specifies CASRVGTGLTYEQYF. The variable domain in full, completed from reference TRBV28 and TRBJ2-7, reads DVKVTQSSRYLVKRTGEKVFLECVQDMDHENMFWYRQDPGLGLRLIYFSYDVKMKEKGDIPEGYSVSREKKERFSLILESASTNQTSMYLCASRVGTGLTYEQYFGPGTRLTVT.

The J gene is TRBJ2-1, the V gene TRBV28, with 9 bases matching TRBD2. The CDR3 runs to 15 residues. The germline gives CDR1 MDHEN, CDR2 SYDVKM. Losses at the gene ends were 5 bases for V and 2 bases for J; bases not matched to a gene: 4. The CDR3, as DNA: TGTGCCAGCAGTGGGGCGGGGGGGCCCTACAATGAGCAGTTCTTC. It translates to CASSGAGGPYNEQFF.